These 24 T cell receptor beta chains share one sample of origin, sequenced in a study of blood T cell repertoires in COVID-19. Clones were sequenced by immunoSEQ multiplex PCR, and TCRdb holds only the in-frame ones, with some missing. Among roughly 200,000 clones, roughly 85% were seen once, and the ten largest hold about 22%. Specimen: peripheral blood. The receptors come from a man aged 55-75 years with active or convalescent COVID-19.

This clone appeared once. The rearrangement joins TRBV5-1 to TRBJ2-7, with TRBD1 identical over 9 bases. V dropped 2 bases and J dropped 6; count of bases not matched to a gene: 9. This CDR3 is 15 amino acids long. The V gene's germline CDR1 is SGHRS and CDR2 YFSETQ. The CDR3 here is CASSFRPGTGSEQYF. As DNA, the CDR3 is TGCGCCAGCAGCTTTCGTCCCGGGACAGGGAGCGAGCAGTACTTC.

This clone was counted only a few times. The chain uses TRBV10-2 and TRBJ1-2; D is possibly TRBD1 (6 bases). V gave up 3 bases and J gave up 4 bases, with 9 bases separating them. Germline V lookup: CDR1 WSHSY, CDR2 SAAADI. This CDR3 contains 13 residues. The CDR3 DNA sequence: TGCGCCAGCAGTGACGGGGGGCCCTATGGCTACACCTTC. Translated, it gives CASSDGGPYGYTF.

This chain's CDR3 is CASSQAGHSYNEQFF. The CDR3 coding sequence is TGTGCCAGTAGCCAAGCGGGGCACTCCTACAATGAGCAGTTCTTC. The chain has TRBV19 and TRBJ2-1, with TRBD2 matching 7 bases. This CDR3 has 15 amino acids. Germline CDR1 reads LNHDA; CDR2 reads SQIVND (reference sequence). Unmatched junction bases numbered 5, after V lost 6 bases and J lost 0 bases. Looking up the rest from reference TRBV19 and TRBJ2-1 gives the full variable domain: DGGITQSPKYLFRKEGQNVTLSCEQNLNHDAMYWYRQDPGQGLRLIYYSQIVNDFQKGDIAEGYSVSREKKESFPLTVTSAQKNPTAFYLCASSQAGHSYNEQFFGPGTRLTVL.

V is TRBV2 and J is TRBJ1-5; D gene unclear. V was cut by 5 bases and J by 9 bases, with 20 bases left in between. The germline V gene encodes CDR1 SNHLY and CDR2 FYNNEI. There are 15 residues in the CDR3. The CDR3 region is CASSPFGDLGPPQHF. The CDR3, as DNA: TGTGCCAGCAGTCCATTCGGGGATCTCGGTCCGCCCCAGCATTTT.

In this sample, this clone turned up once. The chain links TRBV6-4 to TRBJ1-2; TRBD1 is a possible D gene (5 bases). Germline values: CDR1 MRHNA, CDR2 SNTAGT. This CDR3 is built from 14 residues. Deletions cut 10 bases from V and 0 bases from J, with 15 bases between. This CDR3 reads CATTYRLPNYGYTF. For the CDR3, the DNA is TGTGCCACCACATACAGGCTACCTAACTATGGCTACACCTTC.

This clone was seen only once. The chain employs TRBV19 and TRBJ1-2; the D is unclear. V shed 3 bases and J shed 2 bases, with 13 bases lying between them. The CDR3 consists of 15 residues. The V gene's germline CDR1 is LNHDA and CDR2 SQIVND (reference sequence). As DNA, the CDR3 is TGTGCCAGTAGTATGGTGTCCGCGGGGAACTATGGCTACACCTTC. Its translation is CASSMVSAGNYGYTF.

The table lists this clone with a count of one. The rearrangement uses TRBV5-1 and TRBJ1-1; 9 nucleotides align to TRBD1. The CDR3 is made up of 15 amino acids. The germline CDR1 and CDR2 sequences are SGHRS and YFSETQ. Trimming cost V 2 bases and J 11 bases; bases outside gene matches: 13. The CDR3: CASSLTGGASYAAFF. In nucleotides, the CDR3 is TGCGCCAGCAGCTTAACAGGGGGCGCGAGTTATGCCGCTTTCTTT.

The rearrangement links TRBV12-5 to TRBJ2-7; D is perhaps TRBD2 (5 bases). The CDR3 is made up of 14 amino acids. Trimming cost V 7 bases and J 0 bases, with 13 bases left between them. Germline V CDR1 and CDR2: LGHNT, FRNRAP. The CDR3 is CASAGNFGSYEQYF. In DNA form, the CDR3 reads TGTGCTAGTGCGGGGAACTTCGGCTCCTACGAGCAGTACTTC.

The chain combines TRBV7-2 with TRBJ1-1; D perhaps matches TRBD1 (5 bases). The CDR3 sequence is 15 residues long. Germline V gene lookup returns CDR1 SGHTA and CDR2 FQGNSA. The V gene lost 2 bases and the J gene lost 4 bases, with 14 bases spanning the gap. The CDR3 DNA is TGTGCCAGCAGCTTAAGGGGTACGGTGGGCACTGAAGCTTTCTTT. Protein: CASSLRGTVGTEAFF.

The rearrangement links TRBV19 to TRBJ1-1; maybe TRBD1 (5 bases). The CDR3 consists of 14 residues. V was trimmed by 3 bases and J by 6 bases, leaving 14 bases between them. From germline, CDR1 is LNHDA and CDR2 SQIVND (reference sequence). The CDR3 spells CASSMAQGKSEAFF. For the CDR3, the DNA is TGTGCCAGTAGTATGGCGCAGGGAAAATCTGAAGCTTTCTTT. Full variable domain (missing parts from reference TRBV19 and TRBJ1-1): DGGITQSPKYLFRKEGQNVTLSCEQNLNHDAMYWYRQDPGQGLRLIYYSQIVNDFQKGDIAEGYSVSREKKESFPLTVTSAQKNPTAFYLCASSMAQGKSEAFFGQGTRLTVV.

The CDR3 bases are TGTGCCAGCAGCTTAGAGCGTGAAGCTTTCTTT. This encodes CASSLEREAFF. The chain is built from TRBV7-9 and TRBJ1-1; D ambiguous. In germline, CDR1 is SEHNR, CDR2 FQNEAQ (reference sequence). V lost 1 base and J lost 7, with 4 bases in between. This CDR3 contains 11 residues.

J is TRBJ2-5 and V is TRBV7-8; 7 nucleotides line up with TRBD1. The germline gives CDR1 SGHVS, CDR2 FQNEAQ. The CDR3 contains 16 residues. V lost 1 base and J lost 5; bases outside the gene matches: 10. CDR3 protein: CASSLVPTGQGETQYF. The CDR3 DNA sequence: TGTGCCAGCAGCTTAGTCCCGACAGGGCAGGGGGAGACCCAGTACTTC.

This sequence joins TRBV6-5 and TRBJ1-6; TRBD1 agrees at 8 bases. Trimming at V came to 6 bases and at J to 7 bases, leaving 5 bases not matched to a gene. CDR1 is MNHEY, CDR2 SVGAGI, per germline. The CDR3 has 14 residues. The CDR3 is CASRKTGVNSPLHF. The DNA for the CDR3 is TGTGCCAGCAGGAAGACAGGGGTAAATTCACCCCTCCACTTT.

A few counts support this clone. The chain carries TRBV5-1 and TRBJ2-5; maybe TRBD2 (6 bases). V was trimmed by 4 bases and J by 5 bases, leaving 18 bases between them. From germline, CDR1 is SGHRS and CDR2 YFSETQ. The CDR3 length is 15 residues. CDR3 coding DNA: TGCGCCAGCAGCGGGAATACAGGTGGAGGGGAGACCCAGTACTTC. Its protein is CASSGNTGGGETQYF. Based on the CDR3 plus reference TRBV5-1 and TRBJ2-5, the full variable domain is KAGVTQTPRYLIKTRGQQVTLSCSPISGHRSVSWYQQTPGQGLQFLFEYFSETQRNKGNFPGRFSGRQFSNSRSEMNVSTLELGDSALYLCASSGNTGGGETQYFGPGTRLLVL.

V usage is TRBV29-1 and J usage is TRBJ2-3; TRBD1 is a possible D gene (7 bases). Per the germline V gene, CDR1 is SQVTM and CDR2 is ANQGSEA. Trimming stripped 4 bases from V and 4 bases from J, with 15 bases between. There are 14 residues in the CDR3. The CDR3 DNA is TGCAGCGTTGGAGGGGGCTGGGAGGCAGATACGCAGTATTTT. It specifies CSVGGGWEADTQYF.

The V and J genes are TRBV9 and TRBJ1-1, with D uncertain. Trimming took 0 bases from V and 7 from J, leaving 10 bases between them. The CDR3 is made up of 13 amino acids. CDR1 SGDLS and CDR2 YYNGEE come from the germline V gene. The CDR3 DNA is TGTGCCAGCAGCGTAGCAGGCTCCGGTGAAGCTTTCTTT. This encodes CASSVAGSGEAFF.

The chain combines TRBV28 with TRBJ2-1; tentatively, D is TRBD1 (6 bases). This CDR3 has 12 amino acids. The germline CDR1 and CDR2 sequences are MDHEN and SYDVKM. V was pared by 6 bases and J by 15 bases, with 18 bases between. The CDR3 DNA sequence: TGTGCCAGCAGGACCCGCACGCAGGGGTCGTTCTTC. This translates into CASRTRTQGSFF.

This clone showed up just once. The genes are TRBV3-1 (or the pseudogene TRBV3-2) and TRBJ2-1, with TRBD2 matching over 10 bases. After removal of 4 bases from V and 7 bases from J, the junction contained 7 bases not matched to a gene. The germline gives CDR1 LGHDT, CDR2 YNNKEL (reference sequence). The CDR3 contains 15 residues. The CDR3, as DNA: TGTGCCAGCAGCCCACCGGGACTAGCGTCTAATGAGCAGTTCTTC. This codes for CASSPPGLASNEQFF.

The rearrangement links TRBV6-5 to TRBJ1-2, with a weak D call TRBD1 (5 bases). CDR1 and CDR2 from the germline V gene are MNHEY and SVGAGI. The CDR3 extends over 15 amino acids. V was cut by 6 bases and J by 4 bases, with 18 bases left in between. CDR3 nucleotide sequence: TGTGCCAGCAGACTAGCGGGGCCGGGGGTCTATGGCTACACCTTC. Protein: CASRLAGPGVYGYTF.

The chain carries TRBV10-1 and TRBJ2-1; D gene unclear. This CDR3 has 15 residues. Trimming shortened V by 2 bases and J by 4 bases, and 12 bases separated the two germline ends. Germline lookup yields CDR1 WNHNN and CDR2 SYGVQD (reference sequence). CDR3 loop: CASSERQVPYNEQFF. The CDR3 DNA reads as TGCGCCAGCAGTGAGAGGCAGGTCCCTTACAATGAGCAGTTCTTC.

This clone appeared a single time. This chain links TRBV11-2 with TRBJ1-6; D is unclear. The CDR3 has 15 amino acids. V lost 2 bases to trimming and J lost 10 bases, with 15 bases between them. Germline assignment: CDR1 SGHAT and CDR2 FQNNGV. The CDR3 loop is CASSLIGLAQSPLHF. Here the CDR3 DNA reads TGTGCCAGCAGCTTAATTGGACTAGCACAGTCACCCCTCCACTTT.

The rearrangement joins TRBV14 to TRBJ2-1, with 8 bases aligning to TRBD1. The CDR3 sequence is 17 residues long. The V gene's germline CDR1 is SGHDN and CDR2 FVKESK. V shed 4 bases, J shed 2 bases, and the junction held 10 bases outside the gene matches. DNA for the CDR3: TGTGCCAGCAGCCCCTACCGGGGACAGGATACCTACAATGAGCAGTTCTTC. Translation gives CASSPYRGQDTYNEQFF.

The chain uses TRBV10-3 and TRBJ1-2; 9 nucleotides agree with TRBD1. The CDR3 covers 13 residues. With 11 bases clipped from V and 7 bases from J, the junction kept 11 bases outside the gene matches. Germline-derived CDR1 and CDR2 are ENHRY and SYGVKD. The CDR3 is CAPQGGQGRGYTF. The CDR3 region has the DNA TGTGCCCCGCAGGGGGGACAGGGACGTGGCTACACCTTC.

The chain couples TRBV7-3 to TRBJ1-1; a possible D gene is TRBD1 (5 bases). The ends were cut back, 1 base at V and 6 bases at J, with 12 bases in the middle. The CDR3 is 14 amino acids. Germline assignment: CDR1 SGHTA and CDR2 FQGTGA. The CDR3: CASSLMGRESEAFF. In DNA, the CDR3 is TGTGCCAGCAGCTTAATGGGACGGGAGTCTGAAGCTTTCTTT.